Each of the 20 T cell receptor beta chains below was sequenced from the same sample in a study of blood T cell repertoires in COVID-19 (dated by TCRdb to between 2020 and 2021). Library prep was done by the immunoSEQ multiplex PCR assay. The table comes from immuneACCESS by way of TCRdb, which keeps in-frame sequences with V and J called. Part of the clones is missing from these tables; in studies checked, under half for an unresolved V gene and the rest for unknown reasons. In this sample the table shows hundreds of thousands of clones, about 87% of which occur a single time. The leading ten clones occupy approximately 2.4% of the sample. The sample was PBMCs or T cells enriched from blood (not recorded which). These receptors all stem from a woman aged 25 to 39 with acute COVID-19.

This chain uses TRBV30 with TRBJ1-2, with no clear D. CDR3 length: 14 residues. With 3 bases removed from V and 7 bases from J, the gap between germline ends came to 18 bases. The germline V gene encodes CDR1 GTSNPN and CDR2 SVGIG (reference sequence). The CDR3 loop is CAWSALQVAGGYTF. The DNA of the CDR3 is TGTGCCTGGAGCGCGCTTCAGGTGGCGGGTGGCTACACCTTC.

CDR3 sequence: CASSLVRGMNYNEQFF. The DNA for the CDR3 is TGCGCCAGCAGCTTGGTCAGGGGGATGAATTACAATGAGCAGTTCTTC. The chain recombines TRBV5-1 with TRBJ2-1, with 7 bases identical to TRBD1. The CDR3 sequence is 16 residues long. Germline V lookup: CDR1 SGHRS, CDR2 YFSETQ. Germline trimming cut 0 bases from V and 4 bases from J; bases unmatched to any gene: 7.

The CDR3, as DNA: TGTGCCAGCAGCTCAAACCGGGTCCAGGGGTCTCAGCCCCAGCATTTT. Its protein is CASSSNRVQGSQPQHF. The rearrangement links TRBV7-8 to TRBJ1-5; D is possibly TRBD1 (6 bases). Looked up from germline, CDR1 is SGHVS and CDR2 is FQNEAQ. The CDR3 sequence is 16 residues long. Trimming pared 4 bases from V and 6 bases from J, leaving 19 bases between.

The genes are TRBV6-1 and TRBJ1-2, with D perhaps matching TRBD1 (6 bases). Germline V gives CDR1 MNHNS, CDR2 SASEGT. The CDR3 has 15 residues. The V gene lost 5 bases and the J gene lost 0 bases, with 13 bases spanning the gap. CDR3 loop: CASSPLRTANYGYTF. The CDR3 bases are TGTGCCAGCAGTCCTCTCCGGACAGCTAACTATGGCTACACCTTC.

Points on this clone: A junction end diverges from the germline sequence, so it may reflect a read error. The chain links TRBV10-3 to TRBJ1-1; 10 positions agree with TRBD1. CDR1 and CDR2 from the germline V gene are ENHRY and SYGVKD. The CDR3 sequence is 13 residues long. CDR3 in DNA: TGTGCCTCCGGGGGACAGGGGAACCCTGAAGCTTTCTTT. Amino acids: CASGGQGNPEAFF.

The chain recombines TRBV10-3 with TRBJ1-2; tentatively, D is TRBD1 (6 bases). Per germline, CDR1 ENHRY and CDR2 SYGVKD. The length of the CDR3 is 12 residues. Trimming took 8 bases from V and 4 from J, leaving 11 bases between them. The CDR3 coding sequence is TGTGCCATCTCAGGGGAACTCTATGGCTACACCTTC. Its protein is CAISGELYGYTF.

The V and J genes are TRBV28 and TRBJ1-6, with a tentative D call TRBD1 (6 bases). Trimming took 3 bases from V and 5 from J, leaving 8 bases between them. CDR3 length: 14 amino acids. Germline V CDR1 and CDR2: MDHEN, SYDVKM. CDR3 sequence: CASSFNRDNSPLHF. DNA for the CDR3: TGTGCCAGCAGTTTCAACAGGGATAATTCACCCCTCCACTTT.

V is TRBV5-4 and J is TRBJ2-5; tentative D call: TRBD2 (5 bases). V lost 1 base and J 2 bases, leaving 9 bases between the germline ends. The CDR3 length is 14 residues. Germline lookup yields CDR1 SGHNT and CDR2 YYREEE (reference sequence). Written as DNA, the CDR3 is TGTGCCAGCAGCTTGATGGGAGTACAAGAGACCCAGTACTTC. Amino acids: CASSLMGVQETQYF.

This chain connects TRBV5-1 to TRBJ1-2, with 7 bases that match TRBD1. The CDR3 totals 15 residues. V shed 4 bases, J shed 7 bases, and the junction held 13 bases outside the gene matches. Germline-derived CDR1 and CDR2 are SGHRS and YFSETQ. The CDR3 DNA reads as TGCGCCAGCAGCGGACAGGACACCCTCTCCGCTGGCTACACCTTC. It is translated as CASSGQDTLSAGYTF.

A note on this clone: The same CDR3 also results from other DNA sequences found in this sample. The DNA for the CDR3 is TGTGCCAGCAGTTTGGGACTCCAAGAGACCCAGTACTTC. Translating gives CASSLGLQETQYF. The chain combines TRBV12-3 or TRBV12-4 with TRBJ2-5; the D gene is possibly TRBD2 (6 bases). V was pared by 3 bases and J by 1 base, with 6 bases between. The CDR3 contains 13 residues.

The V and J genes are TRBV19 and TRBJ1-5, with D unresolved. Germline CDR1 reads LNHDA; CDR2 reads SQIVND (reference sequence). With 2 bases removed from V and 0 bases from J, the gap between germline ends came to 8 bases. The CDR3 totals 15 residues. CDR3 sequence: CASSIQTHSNQPQHF. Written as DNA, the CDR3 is TGTGCCAGTAGTATACAGACTCATAGCAATCAGCCCCAGCATTTT.

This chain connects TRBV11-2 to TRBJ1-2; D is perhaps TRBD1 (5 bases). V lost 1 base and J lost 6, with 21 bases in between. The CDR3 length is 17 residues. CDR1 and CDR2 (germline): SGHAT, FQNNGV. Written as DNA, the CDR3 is TGTGCCAGCAGCTTAGGAGCGAGGGCCGGGGGAGCTGATGGCTACACCTTC. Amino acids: CASSLGARAGGADGYTF.

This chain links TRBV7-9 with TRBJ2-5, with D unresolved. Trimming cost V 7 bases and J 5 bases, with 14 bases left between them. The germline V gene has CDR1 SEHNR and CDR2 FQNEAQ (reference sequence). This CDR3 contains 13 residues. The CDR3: CASIPYTGETQYF. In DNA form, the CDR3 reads TGTGCCAGCATCCCTTACACGGGTGAGACCCAGTACTTC. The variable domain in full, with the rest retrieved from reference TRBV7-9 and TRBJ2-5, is DTGVSQNPRHKITKRGQNVTFRCDPISEHNRLYWYRQTLGQGPEFLTYFQNEAQLEKSRLLSDRFSAERPKGSFSTLEIQRTEQGDSAMYLCASIPYTGETQYFGPGTRLLVL.

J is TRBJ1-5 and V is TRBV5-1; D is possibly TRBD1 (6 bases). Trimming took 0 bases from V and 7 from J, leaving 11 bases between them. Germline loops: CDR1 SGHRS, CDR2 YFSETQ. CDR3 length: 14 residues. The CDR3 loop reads CASSLEAGEQPQHF. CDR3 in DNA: TGCGCCAGCAGCTTGGAGGCAGGGGAGCAGCCCCAGCATTTT.

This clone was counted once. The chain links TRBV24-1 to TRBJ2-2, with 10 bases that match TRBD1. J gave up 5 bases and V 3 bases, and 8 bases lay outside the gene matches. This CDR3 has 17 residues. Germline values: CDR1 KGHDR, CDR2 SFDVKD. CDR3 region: CATSDPTGQGETGELFF. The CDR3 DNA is TGTGCCACCAGTGATCCGACCGGACAGGGGGAGACCGGGGAGCTGTTTTTT.

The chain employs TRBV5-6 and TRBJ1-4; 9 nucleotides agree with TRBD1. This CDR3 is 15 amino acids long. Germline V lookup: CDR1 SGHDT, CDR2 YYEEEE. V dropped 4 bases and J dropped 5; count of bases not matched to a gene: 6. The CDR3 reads CASSPTGGSNEKLFF. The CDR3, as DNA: TGTGCCAGCAGCCCGACAGGGGGGAGCAATGAAAAACTGTTTTTT.

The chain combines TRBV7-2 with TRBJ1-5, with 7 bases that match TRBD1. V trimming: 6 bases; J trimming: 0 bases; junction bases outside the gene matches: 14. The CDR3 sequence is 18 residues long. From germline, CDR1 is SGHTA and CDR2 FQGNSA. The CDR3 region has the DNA TGTGCCAGCAGTTCTACCGGGACAGTCGATTATAGCAATCAGCCCCAGCATTTT. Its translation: CASSSTGTVDYSNQPQHF.

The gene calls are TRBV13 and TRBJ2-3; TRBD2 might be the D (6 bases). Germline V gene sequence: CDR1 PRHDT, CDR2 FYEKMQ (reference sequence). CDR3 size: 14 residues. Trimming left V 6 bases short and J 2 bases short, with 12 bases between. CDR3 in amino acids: CASRFGTDTDTQYF. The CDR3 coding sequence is TGTGCCAGCAGGTTCGGGACTGACACAGATACGCAGTATTTT.

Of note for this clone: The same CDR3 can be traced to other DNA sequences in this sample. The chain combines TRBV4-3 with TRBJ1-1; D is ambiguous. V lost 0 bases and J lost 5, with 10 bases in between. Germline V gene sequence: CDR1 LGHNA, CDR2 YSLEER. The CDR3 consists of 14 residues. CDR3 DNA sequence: TGCGCCAGCAGCCAAGAATTGAGCGGGACTGAAGCTTTCTTT. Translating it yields CASSQELSGTEAFF.

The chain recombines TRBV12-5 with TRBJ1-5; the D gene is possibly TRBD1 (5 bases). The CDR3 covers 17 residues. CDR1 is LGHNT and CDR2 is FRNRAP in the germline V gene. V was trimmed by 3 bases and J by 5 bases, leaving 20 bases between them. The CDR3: CASGFTGGKGGDQPQHF. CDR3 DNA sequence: TGTGCTAGTGGTTTCACTGGGGGGAAGGGTGGTGATCAGCCCCAGCATTTT.